The clone carrying this TCR beta chain turned up a few times. The target antigen is unknown. Every bit of the isolated RNA underwent reverse transcription, so sequencing read expressed TCRB transcripts. Sequencing used immunoSEQ multiplex PCR; TCRdb keeps in-frame clones, though not all of them. The sample records approximately 600,000 clones, around 11% being singletons. This entry is derived from a study of beta chain features in type 1 diabetes. Study-level results: In all four CD4+ subsets, TCRB CDR3 length was significantly, moderately reduced in type 1 diabetes.

V lost 8 bases to trimming and J lost 9 bases, with 12 bases between them. CDR3 size: 11 residues. CDR1 is SNHLY and CDR2 is FYNNEI in the germline V gene. The sequence came from a man aged 30 to 45 with type 1 diabetes. The sequencing sample was made of naive CD4+ T cells from blood. V and J are TRBV2 and TRBJ2-3, with D perhaps TRBD2 (5 bases). CDR3 residues: CASDRTGTQYF. The CDR3 DNA is TGTGCCAGCGACCGGACGGGGACGCAGTATTTT.